The rows below give T cell receptor beta chains drawn from one sample of a study of T cell changes during pregnancy in multiple sclerosis. TCRdb's copy holds only in-frame clones and misses some; the assay was immunoSEQ multiplex PCR. This sample has 60,000 to 85,000 clones; 91% occur once, and the top ten carry about 2.3%. The sequencing used peripheral blood, collected in the first trimester of pregnancy. All receptors come from a female donor with multiple sclerosis, enrolled in a pregnancy study. Each CDR3 is given with its conserved first and last residue. A D gene is named only where the DNA matches it firmly. Expanded clones are given a class, and other clones once, few, many or no size at all.

TRBV5-6	TRBD1	few	TRBJ2-1	TGTGCCAGCAGCTTAACGACAGGGTTCCACAATGAGCAGTTCTTC	CASSLTTGFHNEQFF
TRBV6-1	-	once	TRBJ2-4	TGTGCCAGCAGTGGTAGACTTAACGACAACATTCAGTACTTC	CASSGRLNDNIQYF
TRBV21-1	-	-	TRBJ2-7	TGTGCCAGCAGCAATCAGACAGGGGCGCACTACGAGCAGTACTTC	CASSNQTGAHYEQYF
TRBV2	TRBD1	-	TRBJ1-2	TGTGCCAGCAGTGATCGACAGGGCGGTGGCTACACCTTC	CASSDRQGGGYTF
TRBV29-1	-	-	TRBJ2-1	TGCAGCGTTGGCTTCAGGGGCGATGAGCAGTTCTTC	CSVGFRGDEQFF
TRBV5-8	-	-	TRBJ2-7	TGTGCCAGCAGCTTGGCCTTTAGGTCAGGGGCTATCAACGAGCAGTACTTC	CASSLAFRSGAINEQYF
TRBV30	-	-	TRBJ2-5	TGTGCCTGGAGTGCGGGGGGCCGGGAGACCCAGTACTTC	CAWSAGGRETQYF
TRBV19	-	-	TRBJ1-2	TGTGCCAGTAGTATCGACCGGGACATTAATGGCTACACCTTC	CASSIDRDINGYTF
TRBV9	-	-	TRBJ2-1	TGTGCCAGCAGCCCGGGACACCCCTACAATGAGCAGTTCTTC	CASSPGHPYNEQFF
TRBV5-1	TRBD1	-	TRBJ1-6	TGCGCCAGCAGCTTGGTGCAGGGACAGGGGAGAGCACCCCTCCACTTT	CASSLVQGQGRAPLHF
TRBV6-6	-	once	TRBJ1-4	TGTGCCAGCAGTTACGATGAGACTCCCAATGAAAAACTGTTTTTT	CASSYDETPNEKLFF
TRBV4-2	TRBD2	-	TRBJ2-1	TGTGCCAGCAGCGCTACTAGCGGGGGACGCAATGAGCAGTTCTTC	CASSATSGGRNEQFF
TRBV25-1	TRBD1	-	TRBJ1-4	TGTGCCAGCAGTGACTTGGGACAGCTAAATGAAAAACTGTTTTTT	CASSDLGQLNEKLFF
TRBV6-5	TRBD1	-	TRBJ1-2	TGTGCCAGCAGACCCCCCGGGACAGGGGTTGGCTACACCTTC	CASRPPGTGVGYTF
TRBV7-3	TRBD1	-	TRBJ1-2	TGTGCCAGCAGCCTTACAGGGGAGTCCCGCTATGGCTACACCTTC	CASSLTGESRYGYTF
TRBV6-6	TRBD1	few	TRBJ1-6	TGTGCCAGCAGGGAACAGGGGGCCTTGGGTTCACCCCTCCACTTT	CASREQGALGSPLHF
TRBV11-1	-	-	TRBJ2-2	TGTGCCAGCAGCTTAGCGGGGCAGGGGAGCACCGGGGAGCTGTTTTTT	CASSLAGQGSTGELFF
TRBV27	-	-	TRBJ2-5	TGTGCCAGCAAGGAGCAGGCAGGGAGGTCGGCAGAGACCCAGTACTTC	CASKEQAGRSAETQYF
TRBV11-2	TRBD1	-	TRBJ1-3	TGTGCCAGCAGCTTAATAGCTCAACAGGGGGCCAGTGGAAACACCATATATTTT	CASSLIAQQGASGNTIYF
TRBV29-1	-	-	TRBJ1-4	TGCAGCGTTGCGGCCCGACGGGGACTGTTTTTT	CSVAARRGLFF
TRBV11-2	TRBD1	-	TRBJ2-5	TGTGCCAGCAGCTTAGATTTTGAGTGGGGACAGGGAGGGAAGACCCAGTACTTC	CASSLDFEWGQGGKTQYF
TRBV28	-	-	TRBJ2-5	TGTGCCAGCAGTGTGACAGGACCCCAAGAGACCCAGTACTTC	CASSVTGPQETQYF
TRBV5-4	-	-	TRBJ2-5	TGTGCCAGCAGCTTGGGTCAGGGGTGGGAGACCCAGTACTTC	CASSLGQGWETQYF
TRBV7-2	TRBD2	-	TRBJ2-7	TGTGCCAGCAGCTTCAGGACTAGCGGGGGCTACGAGCAGTACTTC	CASSFRTSGGYEQYF
TRBV19	TRBD1	-	TRBJ1-2	TGTGCCAGCTATACAGGGGTTGGCTACACCTTC	CASYTGVGYTF
TRBV27	-	-	TRBJ2-7	TGTGCCAGCAGTTTATACGCAGGGTTAAGCGACGAGCAGTACTTC	CASSLYAGLSDEQYF
TRBV5-5	-	-	TRBJ2-7	TGTGCCAGCAGCTTGGAGTTCGGGATCTGGTCCTACGAGCAGTACTTC	CASSLEFGIWSYEQYF